These 4 T cell receptor beta chains were sequenced from one sample in a study of blood T cell repertoires in COVID-19. Data came from immunoSEQ multiplex PCR; TCRdb stores just in-frame clones and leaves some out. This sample has about 62,000 clones, with roughly nine tenths found just once. The specimen sequenced was peripheral blood. Every receptor here comes from a woman aged 60 to 75 with COVID-19, enrolled during active disease.

The chain joins TRBV2 to TRBJ1-1; D call uncertain. The V gene lost 2 bases and the J gene lost 2 bases, with 3 bases spanning the gap. Germline CDR1 and CDR2: SNHLY and FYNNEI. The CDR3 extends over 12 amino acids. This CDR3 reads CASSELNTEAFF. The CDR3 DNA reads as TGTGCCAGCAGTGAACTTAACACTGAAGCTTTCTTT.

This chain uses TRBV6-1 with TRBJ2-2; the D gene is possibly TRBD2 (5 bases). CDR3 length: 17 amino acids. The V gene's germline CDR1 is MNHNS and CDR2 SASEGT. Between the trimmed V and J ends, which lost 1 base and 4 bases, there was a span of 16 bases. CDR3 sequence reads: CASSEVLGLGSTGELFF. Here the CDR3 DNA reads TGTGCCAGCAGTGAAGTTCTCGGCCTGGGGAGCACCGGGGAGCTGTTTTTT.

Note on this clone: A read error may account for a junction end that differs from germline. The V call is TRBV5-5, the J call TRBJ1-5; 9 bases line up with TRBD1. There are 14 residues in the CDR3. Germline-derived CDR1 and CDR2 are SGHKS and YYEKEE (reference sequence). CDR3 sequence (DNA): TGTGCCAGCAAGGGGACAGGGAGCAGTCAGCCCCAGCATTTT. Protein product: CASKGTGSSQPQHF.

The chain couples TRBV5-1 to TRBJ2-7, with D perhaps matching TRBD1 (5 bases). Trimming left V 0 bases short and J 5 bases short, with 15 bases between. CDR1 is SGHRS, CDR2 YFSETQ, per germline. The CDR3 is 15 residues long. The CDR3 nucleotides read TGCGCCAGCAGCTTGGAGGTCAGGGTGAATGACGAGCAGTACTTC. It translates to CASSLEVRVNDEQYF.